The T cell receptor beta chain under discussion was sequenced for a study of CD8 T cells in Susac syndrome. Study overall: At blood draw, Susac syndrome patients were therapy-naive, on corticosteroids, or on intravenous immunoglobulin alone.

Germline lookup yields CDR1 LGHNA and CDR2 YNFKEQ. V was shortened by 1 base and J by 2 bases, with 10 bases between the two germline ends. The CDR3 spans 15 residues. From blood CD8+ and CD4+ T cells, TCR beta sequences were generated. Negative isolation yielded CD8+ and CD4+ T cells; FACS enriched TEMRA cells. This clonotype came up once. Random hexamers primed reverse transcription of about 0.45 to 1 ug RNA. TCR beta CDR3 was amplified by immunoSEQ covering 54 Vbeta and 13 Jbeta. TCRdb redid the calling of the immunoSEQ multiplex PCR reads with MiXCR, one entry per CDR3 protein. This table holds 100,000 to 150,000 distinct CDR3 sequences, approximately 96% found once.

Input material: CD8+ T cells from PBMCs. The receptor was derived from a human donor with Susac syndrome. This chain joins TRBV4-2 and TRBJ2-3, with no clear D. The CDR3 DNA is TGTGCCAGCAGCCAAGCGGCAGGACCCACAGATACGCAGTATTTT. This sequence encodes CASSQAAGPTDTQYF.